A single T cell receptor beta chain is shown here with its context. CDR3 length: 15 residues. CDR1 LGHNA and CDR2 YNFKEQ come from the germline V gene. V was pared by 3 bases and J by 3 bases, with 5 bases of the junction left unmatched. The data were obtained in a study of T-cell reconstitution after alpha-beta-depleted transplantation in children. A TCRbeta library incorporating unique molecular identifiers was prepared. In TCRdb, the PCR reads were re-called with MiXCR into one record per CDR3 protein. Here the sample spans over 300,000 distinct CDR3 sequences, approximately 10% being singletons. The sequence was collected from a human donor who donated a stem cell graft to a child with acute lymphoblastic leukemia. This sequence joins TRBV4-2 and TRBJ2-7; 10 bases are a match to TRBD1. The specimen comprised PBMCs from the stem cell graft donor, sampled from the stem cell graft. CDR3 region: CASSQGTGAFYEQYF. The CDR3 nucleotides are TGTGCCAGCAGCCAGGGGACAGGGGCCTTCTACGAGCAGTACTTC.